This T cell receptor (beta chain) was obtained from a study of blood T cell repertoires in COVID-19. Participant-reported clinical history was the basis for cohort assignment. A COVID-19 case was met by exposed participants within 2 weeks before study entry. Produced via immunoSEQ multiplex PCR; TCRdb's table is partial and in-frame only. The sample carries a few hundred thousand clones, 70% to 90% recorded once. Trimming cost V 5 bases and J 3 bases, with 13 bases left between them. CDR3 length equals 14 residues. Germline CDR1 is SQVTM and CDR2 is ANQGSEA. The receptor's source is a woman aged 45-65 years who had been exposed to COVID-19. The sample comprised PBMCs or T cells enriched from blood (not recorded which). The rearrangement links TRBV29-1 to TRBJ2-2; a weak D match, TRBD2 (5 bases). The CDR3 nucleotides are TGCAGCGTTTTGGTGACCGGGGACACCGGGGAGCTGTTTTTT. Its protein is CSVLVTGDTGELFF.